These 6 T cell receptor beta chains share one sample of origin, sequenced in a study of T-cell memory formation after mild COVID-19. TCRdb analysed the 5' RACE reads with MiXCR anew, one entry per CDR3 protein. The sample has roughly 350,000 distinct CDR3 sequences; around 28% are singletons. The sample was PBMCs or a T cell subset sorted from them (not recorded which). The receptors were gathered from an adult woman who had mild COVID-19 (a few samples of this study predate the infection). Cell type and time point are not known.

This rearrangement joins TRBV12-3 or TRBV12-4 to TRBJ2-2, with TRBD1 identical over 9 bases. The CDR3 has 15 amino acids. V shed 5 bases and J 5 bases; nucleotides not matched to a gene: 6. The CDR3 loop reads CASSATGTGTGELFF. The CDR3 nucleotides read TGTGCCAGCAGTGCCACCGGGACAGGGACCGGGGAGCTGTTTTTT.

This chain uses TRBV24-1 with TRBJ2-1, with D perhaps TRBD1 (5 bases). There are 13 residues in the CDR3. Germline CDR1 is KGHDR and CDR2 is SFDVKD. The V end lost 3 bases, the J end lost 10 bases, and 12 bases lay between the germline ends. As DNA, the CDR3 is TGTGCCACCAGTGATCTAGACAGCAACGAGCAGTTCTTC. The encoded protein is CATSDLDSNEQFF.

The chain has TRBV4-1 and TRBJ2-7, with no clear D. Trimming removed 3 bases at V and 3 bases at J, with 15 bases between. Germline CDR1 is MGHRA and CDR2 is YSYEKL. CDR3 size: 15 residues. The CDR3 reads CASSHLPLVVYEQYF. Here the CDR3 DNA reads TGCGCCAGCAGCCACCTCCCGCTCGTGGTCTACGAGCAGTACTTC.

This clonotype was seen a handful of times. The CDR3 DNA sequence: TGTGCCAGCAGCTTAGAGTCCCAGGGCCAAGAGACCCAGTACTTC. Protein sequence: CASSLESQGQETQYF. This rearrangement joins TRBV7-2 to TRBJ2-5, with D possibly being TRBD1 (5 bases). The germline V gene encodes CDR1 SGHTA and CDR2 FQGNSA. V was shortened by 1 base and J by 1 base, with 10 bases between the two germline ends. CDR3 length: 15 residues.

This clonotype appeared once. The chain links TRBV4-3 to TRBJ2-3; either TRBD1 or TRBD2 may supply D (5 bases each). The CDR3 loop spans 12 amino acids. The V gene's germline CDR1 is LGHNA and CDR2 YSLEER. V was pared by 10 bases and J by 8 bases, with 16 bases between. In DNA form, the CDR3 reads TGCGCCACCGGGAACTCTAGGGGTACGCAGTATTTT. This translates into CATGNSRGTQYF.

The V and J genes are TRBV29-1 and TRBJ2-5, with D tentatively TRBD1 (5 bases). V was cut by 8 bases and J by 2 bases, with 18 bases left in between. The germline V gene encodes CDR1 SQVTM and CDR2 ANQGSEA. This CDR3 comprises 14 residues. Here the CDR3 DNA reads TGCAGCCCAAGGTCACGAGCAGGGCAAGAGACCCAGTACTTC. It yields the protein CSPRSRAGQETQYF. The whole variable domain, remainder taken from reference TRBV29-1 and TRBJ2-5, is SAVISQKPSRDICQRGTSLTIQCQVDSQVTMMFWYRQQPGQSLTLIATANQGSEATYESGFVIDKFPISRPNLTFSTLTVSNMSPEDSSIYLCSPRSRAGQETQYFGPGTRLLVL.